This entry lists 16 T cell receptor beta chains sequenced from one sample in a study of blood T cell repertoires in COVID-19. Produced via immunoSEQ multiplex PCR; TCRdb's table is partial and in-frame only. The sample has more than 300,000 clones; around nine tenths are singletons. Sequencing was performed on PBMCs or T cells enriched from blood (not recorded which). These receptors were obtained from a woman aged 25 to 39 who had been exposed to COVID-19.

The chain links TRBV10-3 to TRBJ2-7; maybe TRBD1 (6 bases). Trimming cost V 4 bases and J 1 base, with 11 bases left between them. CDR3 size: 14 residues. Germline V lookup: CDR1 ENHRY, CDR2 SYGVKD. CDR3 residues: CAISADTGSYEQYF. The CDR3 DNA sequence: TGTGCCATCAGTGCGGACACAGGGTCCTACGAGCAGTACTTC.

The rearrangement uses TRBV6-6 and TRBJ2-1; 10 nucleotides match TRBD2. The trim removed 10 bases at V and 8 bases at J, leaving 8 bases unmatched. The CDR3 runs 13 residues. Germline CDR1 and CDR2: MNHNY and SVGAGI (reference sequence). The CDR3: CATRSGGLHEQFF. In DNA, the CDR3 is TGTGCCACCCGTAGCGGGGGGTTGCATGAGCAGTTCTTC.

The CDR3 reads CASSLPTEGAEAFF. In DNA, the CDR3 is TGTGCCAGCTCACTCCCTACCGAGGGAGCTGAAGCTTTCTTT. The chain employs TRBV18 and TRBJ1-1, with no clear D. The V gene's germline CDR1 is KGHSH and CDR2 LQKENI. The CDR3 has 14 amino acids. The germline V and J ends were trimmed by 4 bases and 6 bases, with 15 bases remaining between them.

The chain is built from TRBV10-3 and TRBJ1-2; a possible D gene is TRBD1 (5 bases). The CDR3 is 15 amino acids. Germline V gives CDR1 ENHRY, CDR2 SYGVKD. The V and J ends lost 2 bases and 6 bases respectively, with 16 bases between them. CDR3 in amino acids: CAISEGGIQGNGYTF. In nucleotides, the CDR3 is TGTGCCATCAGTGAGGGGGGGATCCAAGGTAATGGCTACACCTTC.

For this clone: Different DNA sequences within this sample yield the same CDR3. The gene calls are TRBV27 and TRBJ1-2, with D possibly TRBD1 on 6 matching bases. Trimming removed 2 bases from V and 2 bases from J, with 6 bases in between. CDR1 and CDR2 (germline): MNHEY, SMNVEV (reference sequence). The CDR3 length is 13 residues. CDR3 sequence reads: CASSLTGNYGYTF. In DNA form, the CDR3 reads TGTGCCAGCAGTTTAACAGGGAACTATGGCTACACCTTC.

The V call is TRBV9, the J call TRBJ2-7, with a tentative D call TRBD1 (5 bases). Trimming pared 3 bases from V and 2 bases from J, leaving 18 bases between. This CDR3 region has 16 residues. Germline V gene sequence: CDR1 SGDLS, CDR2 YYNGEE. The CDR3 is CASSAGGLLGAYEQYF. Here the CDR3 DNA reads TGTGCCAGCAGCGCGGGTGGTCTCTTAGGGGCCTACGAGCAGTACTTC.

This clone was detected only once. The chain uses TRBV5-1 and TRBJ1-2; no clear D. This CDR3 is built from 14 residues. Per the germline V gene, CDR1 is SGHRS and CDR2 is YFSETQ. V was pared by 1 base and J by 3 bases, with 10 bases between. DNA of the CDR3: TGCGCCAGCAGCTTGATGGGCCAGGACTATGGCTACACCTTC. Protein sequence: CASSLMGQDYGYTF.

The chain links TRBV21-1 to TRBJ1-3; the listed D gene, TRBD1, was not tested against the DNA. TRBV21-1 is deemed a pseudogene. This CDR3 has 16 amino acids. The CDR3 bases are TGTGCCAGCAGCAAAGAGGACACAGACTCTGGAAACACCATATATTTT. It specifies CASSKEDTDSGNTIYF.

The chain couples TRBV28 to TRBJ1-5; TRBD1 aligns across 7 bases. This CDR3 comprises 14 residues. Looked up from germline, CDR1 is MDHEN and CDR2 is SYDVKM. Trimming at V came to 4 bases and at J to 5 bases, leaving 5 bases not matched to a gene. The CDR3: CASSWGQPHQPQHF. The CDR3 DNA reads TGTGCCAGCAGTTGGGGACAGCCCCATCAGCCCCAGCATTTT. The entire variable domain, with the rest obtained from reference TRBV28 and TRBJ1-5, is as follows: DVKVTQSSRYLVKRTGEKVFLECVQDMDHENMFWYRQDPGLGLRLIYFSYDVKMKEKGDIPEGYSVSREKKERFSLILESASTNQTSMYLCASSWGQPHQPQHFGDGTRLSIL.

The V and J genes are TRBV19 and TRBJ1-5; no clear D gene. This CDR3 region has 14 residues. Trimming shortened V by 1 base and J by 2 bases, and 6 bases separated the two germline ends. Germline V CDR1 and CDR2: LNHDA, SQIVND (reference sequence). The DNA for the CDR3 is TGTGCCAGTAGTATAGCCGGGGGCAATCAGCCCCAGCATTTT. Translation: CASSIAGGNQPQHF.

The chain couples TRBV5-6 to TRBJ2-5; maybe TRBD1 (6 bases). With 4 bases removed from V and 5 bases from J, the gap between germline ends came to 12 bases. In germline, CDR1 is SGHDT, CDR2 YYEEEE. The CDR3 contains 13 residues. The CDR3 sequence is CASSPQGWETQYF. In DNA form, the CDR3 reads TGTGCCAGCAGCCCCCAGGGGTGGGAGACCCAGTACTTC.

The V gene is TRBV6-5, the J gene TRBJ1-3; D call uncertain. The germline V gene has CDR1 MNHEY and CDR2 SVGAGI. The CDR3 sequence is 14 residues long. V was cut by 7 bases and J by 4 bases, with 14 bases left in between. CDR3 sequence: CASNTGGAGNTIYF. The CDR3 DNA sequence: TGTGCCAGCAATACCGGAGGAGCAGGAAACACCATATATTTT.

This clone was detected only once. The chain links TRBV2 to TRBJ2-1; 8 nucleotides line up with TRBD2. This CDR3 is built from 15 residues. The V gene end was trimmed by 8 bases and the J gene end by 1 base; junction bases not matched to a gene: 7. CDR1 and CDR2 from the germline V gene are SNHLY and FYNNEI. CDR3 DNA sequence: TGTGCCAGCGGTCCGGGGGGGCGATCCTACAATGAGCAGTTCTTC. Translating it yields CASGPGGRSYNEQFF.

This chain joins TRBV9 and TRBJ2-7, with 9 bases aligning to TRBD1. The CDR3 is 16 residues long. Germline V CDR1 and CDR2: SGDLS, YYNGEE. Trimming at V came to 0 bases and at J to 4 bases, leaving 8 bases not matched to a gene. CDR3 nucleotide sequence: TGTGCCAGCAGCGTAGGGGACAGGGCGGGAATTTACGAGCAGTACTTC. The encoded protein is CASSVGDRAGIYEQYF.

The V call is TRBV7-2, the J call TRBJ1-3, with D perhaps matching TRBD1 (6 bases). CDR1 is SGHTA and CDR2 is FQGNSA in the germline V gene. This CDR3 is built from 15 residues. V shed 3 bases and J shed 4 bases, with 13 bases lying between them. In nucleotides, the CDR3 is TGTGCCAGCAGCTTGCAGGGGAACCTGGGAAACACCATATATTTT. Encoded protein: CASSLQGNLGNTIYF.

The chain joins TRBV13 to TRBJ1-2, with 11 bases that match TRBD1. This CDR3 comprises 17 residues. After removal of 5 bases from V and 8 bases from J, the junction contained 16 bases not matched to a gene. Germline V gives CDR1 PRHDT, CDR2 FYEKMQ (reference sequence). The CDR3 sequence is CASSTGQGASNLRGYTF. CDR3 bases: TGTGCCAGCAGCACCGGACAGGGGGCTTCTAATTTGCGAGGCTACACCTTC.